One sample yielded the 20 T cell receptor beta chains listed below, sequenced in a study of cytomegalovirus exposure and HLA in healthy donors. The primer mix had 60 Vbeta and 13 Jbeta primers. Method: immunoSEQ multiplex PCR; TCRdb's copy keeps in-frame clones and lacks some. This table has over 40,000 clones, around 90% appearing once. Sequencing used PBMCs. The receptors were gathered from a woman between 40 and 55 years old in good health and CMV-seropositive.

The chain couples TRBV7-2 to TRBJ1-4; D ambiguous. The CDR3 runs to 14 residues. The germline V gene encodes CDR1 SGHTA and CDR2 FQGNSA. Trimming stripped 6 bases from V and 3 bases from J, with 11 bases between. The CDR3 DNA reads TGTGCCAGCAGTCCCGGGAGGTCTAATGAAAAACTGTTTTTT. Protein sequence: CASSPGRSNEKLFF.

The chain couples TRBV10-2 to TRBJ1-3, with D perhaps matching TRBD1 (5 bases). Trimming took 7 bases from V and 0 from J, leaving 16 bases between them. The length of the CDR3 is 16 residues. Germline V gives CDR1 WSHSY, CDR2 SAAADI. In DNA form, the CDR3 reads TGCGCCAGCACCCCGGGACTTCTCCCCTCTGGAAACACCATATATTTT. It translates to CASTPGLLPSGNTIYF.

This chain links TRBV2 with TRBJ2-1; 8 nucleotides agree with TRBD2. J was trimmed by 6 bases and V by 7 bases; bases with no gene match: 5. Germline CDR1 reads SNHLY; CDR2 reads FYNNEI. The CDR3 is 13 amino acids. The CDR3 loop reads CASTRTSSNEQFF. DNA for the CDR3: TGTGCCAGCACGCGGACTAGCAGCAATGAGCAGTTCTTC.

The V gene is TRBV5-1, the J gene TRBJ2-3; D unclear. Per the germline V gene, CDR1 is SGHRS and CDR2 is YFSETQ. The CDR3 totals 15 residues. V lost 4 bases and J 3 bases, leaving 15 bases between the germline ends. The CDR3 region has the DNA TGCGCCAGCAGCGACTCCACCCTACGGACAGATACGCAGTATTTT. Amino acid sequence: CASSDSTLRTDTQYF.

This chain links TRBV4-2 with TRBJ1-1; D is undetermined. The CDR3 has 15 residues. Per germline, CDR1 LGHNA and CDR2 YNFKEQ. Between the trimmed V and J ends, which lost 0 bases and 1 base, there was a span of 9 bases. CDR3 sequence reads: CASSQDLAENTEAFF. The CDR3 nucleotides are TGTGCCAGCAGCCAAGATCTTGCAGAGAACACTGAAGCTTTCTTT.

The chain uses TRBV6-6 and TRBJ1-6; D remains ambiguous. Germline V lookup: CDR1 MNHNY, CDR2 SVGAGI (reference sequence). V shed 4 bases and J shed 0 bases, with 4 bases lying between them. The CDR3 consists of 14 residues. Here the CDR3 reads CASSFSSYNSPLHF. DNA of the CDR3: TGTGCCAGCAGTTTCAGCTCCTATAATTCACCCCTCCACTTT.

The chain links TRBV27 to TRBJ2-2; D call uncertain. CDR1 and CDR2 from the germline V gene are MNHEY and SMNVEV (reference sequence). The CDR3 runs to 14 residues. The V and J ends lost 3 bases and 1 base respectively, with 6 bases between them. CDR3 bases: TGTGCCAGCAGTTTTGGCAGGAACACCGGGGAGCTGTTTTTT. This encodes CASSFGRNTGELFF.

This chain connects TRBV5-4 to TRBJ2-7; D gene ambiguous. The CDR3 is 13 residues long. Germline CDR1 reads SGHNT; CDR2 reads YYREEE (reference sequence). Trimming took off 5 bases at V and 2 bases at J, with 11 bases between the two ends. CDR3 bases: TGTGCCAGCAGTTTCGACATAACCTACGAGCAGTACTTC. Translating gives CASSFDITYEQYF. Filled out from reference TRBV5-4 and TRBJ2-7, the complete variable domain reads ETGVTQSPTHLIKTRGQQVTLRCSSQSGHNTVSWYQQALGQGPQFIFQYYREEENGRGNFPPRFSGLQFPNYSSELNVNALELDDSALYLCASSFDITYEQYFGPGTRLTVT.

The CDR3 nucleotides are TGCAGCGTTGCTAGCGCGAAAGAGACCCAGTACTTC. Translated, it gives CSVASAKETQYF. This chain joins TRBV29-1 and TRBJ2-5, with D possibly being TRBD2 (6 bases). The CDR3 extends over 12 amino acids. Trimming cost V 4 bases and J 3 bases, with 9 bases left between them. CDR1 SQVTM and CDR2 ANQGSEA come from the germline V gene.

The V and J genes are TRBV11-2 and TRBJ2-7; no reliable D call. Trimming pared 6 bases from V and 0 bases from J, leaving 6 bases between. CDR1 and CDR2 from the germline V gene are SGHAT and FQNNGV. The CDR3 is made up of 12 amino acids. The CDR3 sequence: CASSAGSYEQYF. The CDR3 DNA is TGTGCCAGCAGTGCCGGCTCCTACGAGCAGTACTTC.

The rearrangement links TRBV7-8 to TRBJ1-2; D remains ambiguous. Looked up from germline, CDR1 is SGHVS and CDR2 is FQNEAQ. Trimming took 5 bases from V and 2 from J, leaving 12 bases between them. CDR3 length equals 14 residues. As DNA, the CDR3 is TGTGCCAGCAGCAAGAGCGCAGAGAACTATGGCTACACCTTC. Translated: CASSKSAENYGYTF.

V gene TRBV6-1 combines with J gene TRBJ1-1; 10 nucleotides match TRBD1. Germline CDR1 MNHNS, CDR2 SASEGT. With V trimmed by 8 bases and J by 8 bases, 8 bases remained unmatched. CDR3 length equals 13 residues. As DNA, the CDR3 is TGTGCCAGCTCAAGGGACAGGGGTCTCGAAGCTTTCTTT. This gives the protein CASSRDRGLEAFF.

The CDR3 nucleotides read TGTGCCAGTAGTGAGGTGGAGACCCAGTACTTC. Its protein product is CASSEVETQYF. V usage is TRBV19 and J usage is TRBJ2-5; D not resolved. V dropped 5 bases and J dropped 5 bases, with 6 bases sitting between them. CDR3 length equals 11 residues. Germline V lookup: CDR1 LNHDA, CDR2 SQIVND (reference sequence). Drawing the rest from reference TRBV19 and TRBJ2-5, the complete variable domain is DGGITQSPKYLFRKEGQNVTLSCEQNLNHDAMYWYRQDPGQGLRLIYYSQIVNDFQKGDIAEGYSVSREKKESFPLTVTSAQKNPTAFYLCASSEVETQYFGPGTRLLVL.

This clone appeared a single time. The chain employs TRBV28 and TRBJ2-3; TRBD2 is a possible D gene (5 bases). CDR1 is MDHEN and CDR2 is SYDVKM in the germline V gene. The CDR3 runs to 21 residues. Trimming shortened V by 4 bases and J by 0 bases, and 29 bases separated the two germline ends. This CDR3 is CASSSTYSGLLLISSTDTQYF. The CDR3 region has the DNA TGTGCCAGCAGTTCTACCTACTCCGGACTGCTTTTAATCTCTAGCACAGATACGCAGTATTTT.

The chain carries TRBV29-1 and TRBJ2-5; D is perhaps TRBD1 (7 bases). The DNA end lines up better with TRBJ2-7; the J call may be wrong. CDR3 size: 13 residues. CDR1 is SQVTM and CDR2 is ANQGSEA in the germline V gene. Here the CDR3 DNA reads TGCAGCGTTAAGGAGGGGGCTTCGTACGAGCAGTACTTC. This translates into CSVKEGASYEQYF.

This chain connects TRBV10-2 to TRBJ1-5; D not resolved. The CDR3 runs 14 residues. Trimming took off 4 bases at V and 4 bases at J, with 11 bases between the two ends. From germline, CDR1 is WSHSY and CDR2 SAAADI. Here the CDR3 DNA reads TGCGCCAGCAGTGTCCTACCTGGTAATCAGCCCCAGCATTTT. This sequence encodes CASSVLPGNQPQHF.

The chain links TRBV27 to TRBJ1-5; 7 bases match TRBD1. The CDR3 has 14 residues. Trimming cost V 6 bases and J 3 bases; bases outside gene matches: 5. Per the germline V gene, CDR1 is MNHEY and CDR2 is SMNVEV (reference sequence). CDR3 amino acids: CASSRDRDNQPQHF. CDR3 sequence (DNA): TGTGCCAGCAGCCGGGACAGAGACAATCAGCCCCAGCATTTT.

This clone was seen a handful of times. V is TRBV9 and J is TRBJ1-3, with D unclear. Germline V gene sequence: CDR1 SGDLS, CDR2 YYNGEE. The germline V and J ends were trimmed by 0 bases and 3 bases, with 16 bases remaining between them. This CDR3 contains 17 residues. The DNA of the CDR3 is TGTGCCAGCAGCGTAGGCCTAGGCCTGGAGGGTGGAAACACCATATATTTT. It translates to CASSVGLGLEGGNTIYF.

This chain links TRBV2 with TRBJ2-1; weak D call: TRBD1 (5 bases). Trimming took 4 bases from V and 4 from J, leaving 8 bases between them. Per germline, CDR1 SNHLY and CDR2 FYNNEI. The CDR3 has 13 amino acids. CDR3 region: CASSGQGYNEQFF. CDR3 in DNA: TGTGCCAGCAGTGGTCAGGGTTACAATGAGCAGTTCTTC.

The J gene is TRBJ1-5, the V gene TRBV2; 9 nucleotides align to TRBD1. V gave up 8 bases and J gave up 4 bases; unmatched junction bases: 6. Germline CDR1 and CDR2: SNHLY and FYNNEI. The CDR3 loop spans 14 amino acids. In DNA, the CDR3 is TGTGCCAGCGGGTTACAGGGGGCGAATCAGCCCCAGCATTTT. Its protein is CASGLQGANQPQHF.